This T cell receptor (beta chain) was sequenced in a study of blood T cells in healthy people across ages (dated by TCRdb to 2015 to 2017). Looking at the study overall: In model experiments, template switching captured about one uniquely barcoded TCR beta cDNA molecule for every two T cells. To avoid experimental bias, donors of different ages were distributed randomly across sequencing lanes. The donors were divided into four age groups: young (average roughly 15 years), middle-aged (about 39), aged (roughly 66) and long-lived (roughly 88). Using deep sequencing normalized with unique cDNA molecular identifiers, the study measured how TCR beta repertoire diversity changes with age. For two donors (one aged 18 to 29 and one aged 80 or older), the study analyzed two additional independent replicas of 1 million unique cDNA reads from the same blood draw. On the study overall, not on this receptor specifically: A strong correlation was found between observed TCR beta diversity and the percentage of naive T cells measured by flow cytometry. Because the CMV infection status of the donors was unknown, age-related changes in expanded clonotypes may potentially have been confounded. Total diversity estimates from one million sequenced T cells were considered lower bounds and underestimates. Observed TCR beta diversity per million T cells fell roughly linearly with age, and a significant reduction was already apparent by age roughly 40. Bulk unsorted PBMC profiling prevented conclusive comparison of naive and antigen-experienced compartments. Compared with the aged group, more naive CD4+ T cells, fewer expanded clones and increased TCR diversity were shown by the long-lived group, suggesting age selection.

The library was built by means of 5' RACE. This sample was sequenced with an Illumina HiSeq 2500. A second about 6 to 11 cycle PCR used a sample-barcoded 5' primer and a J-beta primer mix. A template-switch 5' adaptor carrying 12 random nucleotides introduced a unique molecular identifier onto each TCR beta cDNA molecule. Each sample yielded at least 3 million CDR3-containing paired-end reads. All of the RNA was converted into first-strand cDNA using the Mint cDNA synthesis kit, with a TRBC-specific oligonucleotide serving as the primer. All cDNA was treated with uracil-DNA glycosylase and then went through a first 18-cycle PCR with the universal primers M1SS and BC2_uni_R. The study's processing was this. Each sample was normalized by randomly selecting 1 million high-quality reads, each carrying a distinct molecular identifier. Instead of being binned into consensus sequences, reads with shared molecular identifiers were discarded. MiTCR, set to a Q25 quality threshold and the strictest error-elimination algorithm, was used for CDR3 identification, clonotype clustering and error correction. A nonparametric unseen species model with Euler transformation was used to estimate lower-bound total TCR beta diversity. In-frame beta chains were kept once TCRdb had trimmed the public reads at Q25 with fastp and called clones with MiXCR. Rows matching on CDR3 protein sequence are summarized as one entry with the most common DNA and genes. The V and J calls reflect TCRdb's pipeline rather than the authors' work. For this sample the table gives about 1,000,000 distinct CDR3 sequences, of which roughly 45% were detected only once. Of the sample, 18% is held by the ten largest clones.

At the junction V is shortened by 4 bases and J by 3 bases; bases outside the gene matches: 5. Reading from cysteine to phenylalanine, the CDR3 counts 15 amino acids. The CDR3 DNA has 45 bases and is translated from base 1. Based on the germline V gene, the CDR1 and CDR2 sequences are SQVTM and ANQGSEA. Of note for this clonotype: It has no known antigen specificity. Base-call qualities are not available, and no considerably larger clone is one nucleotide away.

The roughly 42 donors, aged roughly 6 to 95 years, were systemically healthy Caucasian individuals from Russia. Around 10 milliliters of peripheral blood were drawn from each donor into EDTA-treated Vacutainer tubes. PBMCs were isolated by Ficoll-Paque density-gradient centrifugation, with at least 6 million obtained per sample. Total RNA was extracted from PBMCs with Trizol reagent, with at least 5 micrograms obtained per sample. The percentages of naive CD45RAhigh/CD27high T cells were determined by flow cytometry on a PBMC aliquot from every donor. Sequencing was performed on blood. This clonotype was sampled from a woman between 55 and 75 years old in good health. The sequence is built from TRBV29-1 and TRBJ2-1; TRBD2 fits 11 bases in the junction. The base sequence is TGCAGCGTTGTTGAACTAGCGGGAGACTACAATGAGCAGTTCTTC. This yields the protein CSVVELAGDYNEQFF.